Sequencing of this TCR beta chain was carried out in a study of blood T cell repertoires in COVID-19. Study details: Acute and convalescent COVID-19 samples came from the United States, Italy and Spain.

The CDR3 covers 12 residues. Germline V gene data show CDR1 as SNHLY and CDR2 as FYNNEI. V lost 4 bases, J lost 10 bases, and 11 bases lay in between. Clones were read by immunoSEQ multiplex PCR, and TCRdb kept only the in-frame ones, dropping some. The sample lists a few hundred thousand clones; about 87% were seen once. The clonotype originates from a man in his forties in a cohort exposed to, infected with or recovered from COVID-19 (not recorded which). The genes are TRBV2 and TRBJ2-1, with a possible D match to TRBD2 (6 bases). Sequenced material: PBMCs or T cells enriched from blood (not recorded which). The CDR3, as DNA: TGTGCCAGCAGTGTACGGACTACCGAGCAGTTCTTC. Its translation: CASSVRTTEQFF.